Listed below are T cell receptor beta chains from one sample, sequenced in a study of T cell changes during pregnancy in multiple sclerosis. The table came from immunoSEQ multiplex PCR; TCRdb's copy has only in-frame clones and leaves some out. The sample lists under 40,000 clones; roughly 88% were seen once. The source material was peripheral blood, sampled in the second trimester of pregnancy. The receptors were sampled from a female donor in good health, enrolled as a control in a pregnancy study. CDR3s include the opening cysteine and the closing phenylalanine or tryptophan. The D gene is left open where the match is weak. The size of a clone is reported for some rows only, either as once, few or many, or as a class for expanded clones.

D gene	V gene	J gene	clone size	CDR3 protein	CDR3 DNA
TRBD2	TRBV6-1	TRBJ2-5	NA	CASSEAAGGPETQYF	TGTGCCAGCAGTGAAGCGGCGGGGGGGCCAGAGACCCAGTACTTC
NA	TRBV7-2	TRBJ2-1	NA	CASSLGRVNEQFF	TGTGCCAGCAGCTTAGGAAGAGTCAATGAGCAGTTCTTC
NA	TRBV4-1	TRBJ2-1	NA	CASSLMSSSYNEQFF	TGCGCCAGCAGCCTCATGTCGAGCTCCTACAATGAGCAGTTCTTC
NA	TRBV28	TRBJ1-5	few	CASTTLPRGARQPQHF	TGTGCCAGCACCACCCTACCGCGGGGAGCGCGGCAGCCCCAGCATTTT
NA	TRBV20-1	TRBJ2-7	once	CSARGGYEQYF	TGCAGTGCTAGGGGGGGCTACGAGCAGTACTTC
TRBD2	TRBV6-1	TRBJ2-3	NA	CASSEARLAGGSADTQYF	TGTGCCAGCAGTGAAGCAAGACTAGCGGGAGGGAGTGCAGATACGCAGTATTTT
TRBD1	TRBV10-3	TRBJ2-4	NA	CAISDGQGRDIQYF	TGTGCCATCAGTGACGGACAGGGGAGGGACATTCAGTACTTC
NA	TRBV2	TRBJ2-7	NA	CASSEIVGVWAGALNLSYEQYF	TGTGCCAGCAGTGAAATAGTAGGGGTCTGGGCAGGCGCGTTAAACCTCTCCTACGAGCAGTACTTC
NA	TRBV19	TRBJ2-3	NA	CASSIDARGRDTQYF	TGTGCCAGTAGTATAGATGCCAGGGGAAGAGATACGCAGTATTTT
TRBD2	TRBV9	TRBJ2-5	NA	CASSVGTSGTEETQYF	TGTGCCAGCAGCGTAGGGACTAGCGGGACCGAAGAGACCCAGTACTTC
TRBD1	TRBV2	TRBJ1-5	NA	CASSWTGHQPQHF	TGTGCCAGCAGCTGGACAGGGCATCAGCCCCAGCATTTT
NA	TRBV9	TRBJ2-1	NA	CASSVTGSPHNEQFF	TGTGCCAGCAGCGTAACGGGGTCCCCCCACAATGAGCAGTTCTTC
NA	TRBV19	TRBJ1-5	NA	CASSIFGQSAGAQHF	TGTGCCAGTAGTATATTTGGGCAGTCCGCCGGGGCCCAGCATTTT
TRBD1	TRBV6-5	TRBJ1-1	once	CASSYSGTGAEAFF	TGTGCCAGCAGTTACTCAGGGACAGGGGCTGAAGCTTTCTTT
TRBD1	TRBV14	TRBJ2-4	NA	CASSLQGASAKNIQYF	TGTGCCAGCAGCCTGCAGGGGGCATCGGCCAAAAACATTCAGTACTTC
NA	TRBV5-5	TRBJ2-3	NA	CASSFDSLPGTDTQYF	TGTGCCAGCAGCTTTGACAGTCTCCCGGGCACAGATACGCAGTATTTT
NA	TRBV6-8	TRBJ2-1	once	CASTDQGGDYNEQFF	TGTGCCAGCACCGATCAGGGGGGAGACTACAATGAGCAGTTCTTC
NA	TRBV14	TRBJ1-2	NA	CASSQDWGGNYGYTF	TGTGCCAGCAGCCAGGATTGGGGAGGGAACTATGGCTACACCTTC
NA	TRBV5-1	TRBJ1-4	once	CASTLGGVGNPDEKLFF	TGCGCCAGCACCTTGGGGGGGGTTGGCAATCCGGATGAAAAACTGTTTTTT
TRBD1	TRBV7-8	TRBJ1-1	NA	CASSLSGTVEFSTEAFF	TGTGCCAGCAGCTTGTCCGGGACAGTGGAGTTTTCGACTGAAGCTTTCTTT
NA	TRBV4-3	TRBJ2-1	NA	CASSQDNPGSHNEQFF	TGCGCCAGCAGCCAAGATAACCCCGGGTCCCACAATGAGCAGTTCTTC
NA	TRBV18	TRBJ1-4	NA	CASSPSMTNEKLFF	TGTGCCAGCTCACCTAGTATGACTAATGAAAAACTGTTTTTT
TRBD1	TRBV6-4	TRBJ2-3	NA	CASSGTERDTQYF	TGTGCCAGCAGCGGGACAGAAAGAGATACGCAGTATTTT
NA	TRBV7-6	TRBJ2-2	NA	CASIMNTGELFF	TGTGCCAGCATTATGAACACCGGGGAGCTGTTTTTT